This TCR beta chain stems from a study of OX40 agonist ivuxolimab in advanced cancers. This clone was detected once. Its antigen is currently unknown. Generated by immunoSEQ multiplex PCR, the TCRdb table keeps only in-frame clones and is missing some. The sample has some 49,000 clones, 85% seen once. V lost 3 bases and J lost 6; bases outside the gene matches: 13. CDR3 size: 17 residues. Germline CDR1 SGDLS, CDR2 YYNGEE. General observations from the study: At 0.1 to 3.0 mg/kg, CD4+ and CD8+ blood T cells expanded clonally by week 6. Also showing low normalized T-cell clonal expansion were some of the nonresponders.

The TCR sequence derives from an adult with an advanced solid tumor such as melanoma, head and neck, liver or kidney cancer. The material sequenced was CD4+ or CD8+ T cells sorted from blood, taken in a trial of the OX40 agonist ivuxolimab. The chain carries TRBV9 and TRBJ2-3; 10 bases align to TRBD2. CDR3 sequence: CASSAPRSGGASDTQYF. In DNA form, the CDR3 reads TGTGCCAGCAGCGCCCCGAGAAGCGGGGGGGCTTCCGATACGCAGTATTTT.